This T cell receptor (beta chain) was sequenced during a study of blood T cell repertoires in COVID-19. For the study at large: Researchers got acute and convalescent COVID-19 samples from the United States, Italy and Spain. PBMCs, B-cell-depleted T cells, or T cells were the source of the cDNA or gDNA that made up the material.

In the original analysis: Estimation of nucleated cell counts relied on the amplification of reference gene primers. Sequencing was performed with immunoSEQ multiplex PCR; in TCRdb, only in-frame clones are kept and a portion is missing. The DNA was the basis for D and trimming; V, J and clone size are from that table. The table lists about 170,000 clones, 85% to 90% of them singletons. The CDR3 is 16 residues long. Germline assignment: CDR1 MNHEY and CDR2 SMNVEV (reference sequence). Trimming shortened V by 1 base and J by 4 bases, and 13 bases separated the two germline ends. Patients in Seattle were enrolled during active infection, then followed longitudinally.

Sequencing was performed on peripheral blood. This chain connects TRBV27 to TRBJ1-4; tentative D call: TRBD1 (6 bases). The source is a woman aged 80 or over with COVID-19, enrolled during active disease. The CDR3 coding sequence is TGTGCCAGCAGTTTATATTCCCCAGGGGTTAATGAAAAACTGTTTTTT. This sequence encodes CASSLYSPGVNEKLFF.